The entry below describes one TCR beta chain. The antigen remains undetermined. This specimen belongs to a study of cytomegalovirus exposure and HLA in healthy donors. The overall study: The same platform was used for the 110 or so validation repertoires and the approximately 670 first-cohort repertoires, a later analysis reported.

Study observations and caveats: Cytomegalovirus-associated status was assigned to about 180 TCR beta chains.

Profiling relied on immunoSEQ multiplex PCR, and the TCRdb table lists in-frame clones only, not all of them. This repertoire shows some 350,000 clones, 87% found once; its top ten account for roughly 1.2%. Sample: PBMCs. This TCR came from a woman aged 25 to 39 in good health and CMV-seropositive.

For the CDR3, the DNA is TGTGCCAGCAGCTTGCAGGGGGGGAACACAGATACGCAGTATTTT. This codes for CASSLQGGNTDTQYF. The chain couples TRBV9 to TRBJ2-3; D tentatively fits TRBD1 or TRBD2 (7 bases each). The CDR3 totals 15 residues. V was cut by 4 bases and J by 2 bases, with 14 bases left in between. Germline V gene data show CDR1 as SGDLS and CDR2 as YYNGEE.